This TCR beta chain was observed in a study of OX40 agonist ivuxolimab in advanced cancers. Whole-study context: Partial responses were observed in three patients, of whom one had hepatocellular carcinoma and two had cutaneous melanoma. General study results and limits: Clonal expansion by week 6 occurred in CD4+ and CD8+ blood T cells (at 0.1 to 3.0 mg/kg).

The germline V gene encodes CDR1 SGHVS and CDR2 FNYEAQ. The CDR3 has 14 amino acids. Trimming stripped 8 bases from V and 2 bases from J, with 12 bases between. The method was immunoSEQ multiplex PCR; TCRdb's version includes in-frame clones alone and lacks a portion of them. The sample contains tens of thousands of clones, 83% of which appear only once. This clone was detected once. Its antigen is as yet unknown. The chain links TRBV7-6 to TRBJ2-2; TRBD2 is a possible D gene (5 bases). The sequences come from CD4+ or CD8+ T cells sorted from blood, collected in a trial of the OX40 agonist ivuxolimab. The receptor's source is an adult with an advanced solid tumor such as melanoma, head and neck, liver or kidney cancer. CDR3 DNA sequence: TGTGCCAGCGGAACGGGGAGAAACACCGGGGAGCTGTTTTTT. Its translation is CASGTGRNTGELFF. Complete variable domain (other parts from reference TRBV7-6 and TRBJ2-2): GAGVSQSPRYKVTKRGQDVALRCDPISGHVSLYWYRQALGQGPEFLTYFNYEAQQDKSGLPNDRFSAERPEGSISTLTIQRTEQRDSAMYRCASGTGRNTGELFFGEGSRLTVL.